These T cell receptor beta chains were read from a single sample in a study of CD8 T cells in Susac syndrome. MiXCR, run by TCRdb on the immunoSEQ multiplex PCR reads, gives a single entry per CDR3 protein. The profile shows 190,000 or so distinct CDR3 sequences, 85% to 95% of them singletons. Sequenced input: CD4+ T cells from PBMCs. These receptors all stem from a human donor with multiple sclerosis. CDR3s leave out the opening cysteine and the closing phenylalanine or tryptophan. The order of the fields is V gene, J gene, CDR3 protein.

v_gene: TRBV29-1
j_gene: TRBJ1-1
CDR3aa: SGTNAMNTEAF

v_gene: TRBV30
j_gene: TRBJ1-6
CDR3aa: AWSGSYNSPLH

v_gene: TRBV12-3/TRBV12-4
j_gene: TRBJ1-3
CDR3aa: ASSPASGNTIY

v_gene: TRBV30
j_gene: TRBJ1-1
CDR3aa: AWSRGHTEAF

v_gene: TRBV3-1
j_gene: TRBJ1-1
CDR3aa: ASSNSFVQDTEAF

v_gene: TRBV2
j_gene: TRBJ2-3
CDR3aa: ASSTSWGDTQY

v_gene: TRBV29-1
j_gene: TRBJ2-5
CDR3aa: SVEGRDIVQETQY

v_gene: TRBV7-8
j_gene: TRBJ1-2
CDR3aa: ASSPMGQGNYGYT

v_gene: TRBV7-9
j_gene: TRBJ1-1
CDR3aa: ASSTADREWNTEAF

v_gene: TRBV11-2
j_gene: TRBJ2-3
CDR3aa: ASSLLKLTDTQY

v_gene: TRBV19
j_gene: TRBJ1-6
CDR3aa: ASSTAAYNSPLH

v_gene: TRBV20-1
j_gene: TRBJ1-2
CDR3aa: SARSGGGSGYGYT

v_gene: TRBV7-3
j_gene: TRBJ2-1
CDR3aa: ASSLRHGSSYNEQF

v_gene: TRBV3-1
j_gene: TRBJ2-1
CDR3aa: ASSQLVAGNNEQF

v_gene: TRBV4-2
j_gene: TRBJ2-3
CDR3aa: ASSQELTSWDTQY

v_gene: TRBV7-2
j_gene: TRBJ2-3
CDR3aa: ASSLVVSGGEDTQY

v_gene: TRBV24-1
j_gene: TRBJ2-1
CDR3aa: ATSATGTSAYNEQF

v_gene: TRBV29-1
j_gene: TRBJ1-1
CDR3aa: SVSSGLNTEAF

v_gene: TRBV30
j_gene: TRBJ1-1
CDR3aa: AWTVQGMNTEAF

v_gene: TRBV20-1
j_gene: TRBJ2-1
CDR3aa: SVPQERGWEQF

v_gene: TRBV11-3
j_gene: TRBJ1-1
CDR3aa: ASSRLWGEMNTEAF

v_gene: TRBV30
j_gene: TRBJ2-2
CDR3aa: AQLGTTGELF

v_gene: TRBV2
j_gene: TRBJ1-5
CDR3aa: ASLQGLQPQH

v_gene: TRBV29-1
j_gene: TRBJ1-2
CDR3aa: SVGRTGGDYGYT

v_gene: TRBV29-1
j_gene: TRBJ2-1
CDR3aa: SVGTSGYNEQF

v_gene: TRBV9
j_gene: TRBJ2-3
CDR3aa: ASSGNWVGDTQY

v_gene: TRBV18
j_gene: TRBJ1-2
CDR3aa: ASSPPGRVIDGYT

v_gene: TRBV29-1
j_gene: TRBJ2-7
CDR3aa: SHRTLRGEQY

v_gene: TRBV18
j_gene: TRBJ1-1
CDR3aa: ASSPGDREAF

v_gene: TRBV2
j_gene: TRBJ2-3
CDR3aa: ASSVPTSRTDTQY

v_gene: TRBV7-8
j_gene: TRBJ2-1
CDR3aa: ASSLAHSSLNEQF

v_gene: TRBV9
j_gene: TRBJ2-3
CDR3aa: ASSVEQGKDTQY